The sample holds a few counts of the clone carrying this T cell receptor beta chain. Antigen specificity is unknown. The sample comes from a study of beta chain features in type 1 diabetes. Study-level background: Sorted cells, roughly 100,000,000 in number, were examined across all samples.

Every bit of the isolated RNA underwent reverse transcription, so sequencing read expressed TCRB transcripts. Produced via immunoSEQ multiplex PCR; TCRdb's table is partial and in-frame only. The sample includes roughly 150,000 clones, roughly 11% of them seen just once. A single heparinised blood sample, averaging about 120 mL, was obtained per donor. The study's findings and limits: Insertions at VDJ junctions were less frequent in type 1 diabetes patients. These patients also deleted more nucleotides at the same junctions.

Germline loops: CDR1 MGHDK, CDR2 SYGVNS. This CDR3 region has 15 residues. The V and J ends lost 4 bases and 6 bases respectively, with 15 bases between them. Specimen: central memory CD4+ T cells from blood. The chain uses TRBV25-1 and TRBJ2-2; D not certain. This clonotype was obtained from a young man in good health. CDR3 sequence: CASSAYTSLSGELFF. CDR3 nucleotide sequence: TGTGCCAGCAGTGCCTATACCAGCTTATCCGGGGAGCTGTTTTTT.